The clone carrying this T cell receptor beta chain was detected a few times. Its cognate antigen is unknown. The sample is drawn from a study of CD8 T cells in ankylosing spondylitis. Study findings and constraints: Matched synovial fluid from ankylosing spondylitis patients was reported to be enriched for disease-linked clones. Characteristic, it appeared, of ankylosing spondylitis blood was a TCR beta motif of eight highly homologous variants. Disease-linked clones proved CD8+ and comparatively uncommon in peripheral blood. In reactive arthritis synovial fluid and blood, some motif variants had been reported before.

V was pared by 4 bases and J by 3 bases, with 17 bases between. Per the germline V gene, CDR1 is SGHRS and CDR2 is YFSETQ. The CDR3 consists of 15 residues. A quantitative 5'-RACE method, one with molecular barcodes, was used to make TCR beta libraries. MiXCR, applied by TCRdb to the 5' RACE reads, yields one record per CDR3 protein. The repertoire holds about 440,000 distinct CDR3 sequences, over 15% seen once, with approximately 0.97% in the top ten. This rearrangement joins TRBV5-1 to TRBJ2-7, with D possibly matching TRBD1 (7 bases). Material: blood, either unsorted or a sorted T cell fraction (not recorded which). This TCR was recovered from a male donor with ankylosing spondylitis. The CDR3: CASSRGGTEDYEQYF. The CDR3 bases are TGCGCCAGCAGCCGAGGAGGGACAGAAGACTACGAGCAGTACTTC.